The 24 T cell receptor beta chains reported below all come from one sample, sequenced in a study of cytomegalovirus exposure and HLA in healthy donors. 60 Vbeta and 13 Jbeta primers were used in PCR. Here immunoSEQ multiplex PCR was the method, and the copy in TCRdb shows in-frame clones only, minus some. The repertoire holds over 130,000 clones, with about 85% as singletons. Sequenced input: PBMCs. These receptors all come from a human donor in good health.

The rearrangement links TRBV19 to TRBJ2-3; 9 bases agree with TRBD1. The J segment lost 3 bases and the V segment lost 1 base, leaving 5 bases of the junction unmatched. Germline V lookup: CDR1 LNHDA, CDR2 SQIVND (reference sequence). There are 16 residues in the CDR3. CDR3 residues: CASSIGEGTGTDTQYF. The CDR3 coding sequence is TGTGCCAGTAGTATAGGGGAAGGGACAGGGACAGATACGCAGTATTTT.

This clone was detected once. The rearrangement links TRBV5-1 to TRBJ2-5, with 7 bases that match TRBD1. Germline CDR1 is SGHRS and CDR2 is YFSETQ. There are 15 residues in the CDR3. With 4 bases clipped from V and 2 bases from J, the junction kept 8 bases outside the gene matches. The CDR3 coding sequence is TGCGCCAGCAGCATACACGGGACAGCTCAAGAGACCCAGTACTTC. Amino acids: CASSIHGTAQETQYF.

This clone was counted only a few times. The chain joins TRBV5-1 to TRBJ1-1; TRBD1 might be the D (6 bases). Trimming cost V 2 bases and J 3 bases, with 26 bases left between them. There are 19 residues in the CDR3. Looked up from germline, CDR1 is SGHRS and CDR2 is YFSETQ. As DNA, the CDR3 is TGCGCCAGCAGCTTCACAGGGTCGGGGATGAACCCCATGGACACTGAAGCTTTCTTT. The encoded protein is CASSFTGSGMNPMDTEAFF.

This chain uses TRBV6-7 with TRBJ2-5; TRBD2 matches 8 bases. The DNA end favors TRBJ2-7, so the J call may be wrong. Being an ORF, TRBV6-7 has a function that is uncertain. The CDR3 length is 17 residues. The DNA for the CDR3 is TGTGCCAGCACCGAAATACCCCCACGGGGGGGAGTTTACGAGCAGTACTTC. It yields the protein CASTEIPPRGGVYEQYF.

This clone was recorded once. The rearrangement links TRBV7-9 to TRBJ2-7; no clear D. The germline CDR1 and CDR2 sequences are SEHNR and FQNEAQ (reference sequence). V lost 1 base and J 6 bases, leaving 16 bases between the germline ends. The CDR3 loop spans 15 amino acids. CDR3 protein: CASSLVQLSSGEQYF. CDR3 nucleotide sequence: TGTGCCAGCAGCTTAGTACAGCTATCCTCTGGCGAGCAGTACTTC.

The chain joins TRBV6-1 to TRBJ2-1; 12 nucleotides match TRBD2. Losses at the gene ends were 11 bases for V and 3 bases for J; bases not matched to a gene: 8. This CDR3 region has 15 residues. Germline V gene sequence: CDR1 MNHNS, CDR2 SASEGT. CDR3 nucleotide sequence: TGTGCCGGAGCTAAGACTAGCGGGAGCTACAATGAGCAGTTCTTC. It yields the protein CAGAKTSGSYNEQFF.

This chain links TRBV2 with TRBJ2-2, with no clear D. The CDR3 extends over 14 amino acids. The V gene lost 6 bases and the J gene lost 2 bases, with 10 bases spanning the gap. The V gene's germline CDR1 is SNHLY and CDR2 FYNNEI. CDR3 sequence: CASRPTVNTGELFF. The DNA for the CDR3 is TGTGCCAGCAGGCCCACAGTTAACACCGGGGAGCTGTTTTTT.

This clone was seen more than once but under ten times. CDR3 coding DNA: TGTGCCAGCAGTCGGGGGGGCTCCAATGAGCAGTTCTTC. Its translation is CASSRGGSNEQFF. V is TRBV27 and J is TRBJ2-1; TRBD2 matches 8 bases. The germline CDR1 and CDR2 sequences are MNHEY and SMNVEV (reference sequence). J gave up 6 bases and V 5 bases, and 3 bases lay outside the gene matches. The length of the CDR3 is 13 residues.

V gene TRBV27 combines with J gene TRBJ2-7, with 10 bases aligning to TRBD1. This CDR3 region has 16 residues. CDR1 and CDR2 from the germline V gene are MNHEY and SMNVEV (reference sequence). V shed 6 bases, J shed 7 bases, and the junction held 15 bases outside the gene matches. CDR3 sequence: CASSLYPGQGTEEQYF. The CDR3 nucleotides read TGTGCCAGCAGCCTATATCCGGGACAGGGGACTGAAGAGCAGTACTTC.

This CDR3 reads CATRLAGKDTQYF. DNA for the CDR3: TGTGCCACCCGACTAGCGGGCAAAGATACGCAGTATTTT. V gene TRBV19 combines with J gene TRBJ2-3, with TRBD2 matching 10 bases. The CDR3 extends over 13 amino acids. Germline V gene lookup returns CDR1 LNHDA and CDR2 SQIVND (reference sequence). V gave up 10 bases and J gave up 5 bases; unmatched junction bases: 6.

The V call is TRBV4-1, the J call TRBJ2-1, with 9 bases that match TRBD1. J lost 8 bases, V lost 2 bases, and 10 bases had no gene match. The CDR3 sequence is 16 residues long. CDR1 and CDR2 from the germline V gene are MGHRA and YSYEKL. Here the CDR3 reads CASSQSTGTGKHEQFF. The CDR3 nucleotides read TGCGCCAGCAGCCAAAGCACCGGGACAGGGAAGCATGAGCAGTTCTTC.

The chain links TRBV25-1 to TRBJ2-1; 8 positions match TRBD1. The J segment lost 4 bases and the V segment lost 3 bases, leaving 5 bases of the junction unmatched. Germline lookup yields CDR1 MGHDK and CDR2 SYGVNS. The length of the CDR3 is 15 residues. The CDR3 DNA reads TGTGCCAGCAGTGACGGGGGACAGGCGTACAATGAGCAGTTCTTC. Translating gives CASSDGGQAYNEQFF.

V usage is TRBV7-8 and J usage is TRBJ2-5; D possibly corresponds to TRBD2 (6 bases). Germline CDR1 reads SGHVS; CDR2 reads FQNEAQ. The V end was cut by 5 bases, the J end by 5 bases, with 21 bases between. The CDR3 is made up of 16 amino acids. The CDR3 DNA reads as TGTGCCAGCAGCCTATTCAAAAGGACTATATTGGAGACCCAGTACTTC. Its translation: CASSLFKRTILETQYF.

The V call is TRBV5-1, the J call TRBJ1-2, with a weak D call TRBD1 (5 bases). The germline gives CDR1 SGHRS, CDR2 YFSETQ. CDR3 length equals 15 residues. The germline V and J ends were trimmed by 0 bases and 8 bases, with 17 bases remaining between them. In nucleotides, the CDR3 is TGCGCCAGCAGCTTGGGGGACGCGGGGGTACGCGGCTACACCTTC. This gives the protein CASSLGDAGVRGYTF.

The chain uses TRBV30 and TRBJ1-3; tentatively, D is TRBD1 (6 bases). This CDR3 spans 14 amino acids. Germline CDR1 reads GTSNPN; CDR2 reads SVGIG (reference sequence). V lost 5 bases to trimming and J lost 0 bases, with 11 bases between them. The CDR3 DNA sequence: TGTGCCTGGGACAGGACCTACTCTGGAAACACCATATATTTT. Its translation is CAWDRTYSGNTIYF.

CDR3 sequence reads: CASSQGFSGANTEAFF. CDR3 nucleotide sequence: TGCGCCAGCAGCCAAGGGTTTAGCGGGGCAAACACTGAAGCTTTCTTT. The chain has TRBV4-3 and TRBJ1-1; weak D call: TRBD1 (5 bases). The CDR3 totals 16 residues. V lost 1 base and J lost 2, with 14 bases in between. Looked up from germline, CDR1 is LGHNA and CDR2 is YSLEER.

The V call is TRBV6-5, the J call TRBJ2-1; D is possibly TRBD2 (5 bases). The V gene lost 0 bases and the J gene lost 14 bases, with 17 bases spanning the gap. The CDR3 consists of 14 residues. In germline, CDR1 is MNHEY, CDR2 SVGAGI. The DNA of the CDR3 is TGTGCCAGCAGTTACTCGTTGATAGAGGGCGCTAAGTTCTTC. It encodes CASSYSLIEGAKFF.

CDR3 residues: CATRLIYEQYF. The CDR3 DNA reads TGTGCCACCCGACTCATCTACGAGCAGTACTTC. This sequence joins TRBV25-1 and TRBJ2-7, with unresolved D. Germline lookup yields CDR1 MGHDK and CDR2 SYGVNS. V was shortened by 10 bases and J by 3 bases, with 10 bases between the two germline ends. This CDR3 has 11 amino acids.

The chain joins TRBV30 to TRBJ2-5; 8 bases line up with TRBD1. The junction had 5 bases not matched to a gene; V was cut back by 5 bases and J by 0 bases. Germline CDR1 is GTSNPN and CDR2 is SVGIG (reference sequence). The CDR3 has 14 residues. The CDR3 here is CAWGRDRYQETQYF. CDR3 DNA: TGTGCCTGGGGCCGGGACAGGTACCAAGAGACCCAGTACTTC.

The gene calls are TRBV5-1 and TRBJ2-5; 10 bases are a match to TRBD1. This CDR3 has 16 amino acids. Trimming at V came to 2 bases and at J to 4 bases, leaving 8 bases not matched to a gene. Germline V gene sequence: CDR1 SGHRS, CDR2 YFSETQ. The CDR3 sequence: CASSFSGTGVAETQYF. The CDR3 DNA follows: TGCGCCAGCAGCTTTTCAGGGACAGGGGTTGCAGAGACCCAGTACTTC.

This chain joins TRBV4-1 and TRBJ2-3; possible D gene TRBD2, 5 bases. Per germline, CDR1 MGHRA and CDR2 YSYEKL. CDR3 size: 13 residues. V gave up 4 bases and J gave up 3 bases, with 8 bases separating them. The CDR3 DNA is TGCGCCAGCAGCCTCCGGACTACAGATACGCAGTATTTT. This translates into CASSLRTTDTQYF.

The genes are TRBV2 and TRBJ1-1; 7 bases fit TRBD1. The CDR3 is 14 amino acids. CDR1 and CDR2 from the germline V gene are SNHLY and FYNNEI. V lost 8 bases, J lost 0 bases, and 6 bases stayed unmatched. The CDR3 loop is CASVDRALNTEAFF. The CDR3 DNA sequence: TGTGCCAGCGTTGACAGGGCTCTGAACACTGAAGCTTTCTTT.

The chain combines TRBV7-7 with TRBJ2-1, with TRBD2 identical over 10 bases. CDR3 length equals 16 residues. Germline loops: CDR1 SSHAT, CDR2 FNYEAQ (reference sequence). Germline trimming cut 1 base from V and 3 bases from J; bases unmatched to any gene: 3. The CDR3 nucleotides read TGTGCCAGCAGCTTAGAGGCTAGCGGGGGCTACAATGAGCAGTTCTTC. As protein: CASSLEASGGYNEQFF.

The V gene is TRBV9, the J gene TRBJ2-2; 9 nucleotides match TRBD2. Germline CDR1 reads SGDLS; CDR2 reads YYNGEE. V lost 0 bases to trimming and J lost 8 bases; unmatched junction nucleotides: 8. This CDR3 is built from 16 residues. The CDR3 reads CASSVDLAGYPGELFF. In DNA, the CDR3 is TGTGCCAGCAGCGTAGATCTAGCGGGGTACCCGGGGGAGCTGTTTTTT. Looking up the rest from reference TRBV9 and TRBJ2-2 gives the full variable domain: DSGVTQTPKHLITATGQRVTLRCSPRSGDLSVYWYQQSLDQGLQFLIQYYNGEERAKGNILERFSAQQFPDLHSELNLSSLELGDSALYFCASSVDLAGYPGELFFGEGSRLTVL.